Listed below are T cell receptor beta chains from one sample, sequenced in a study of T-cell memory formation after mild COVID-19. TCRdb analysed the 5' RACE reads with MiXCR anew, one entry per CDR3 protein. Here the sample spans about 600,000 distinct CDR3 sequences, less than 25% being singletons. The material sequenced was PBMCs or a T cell subset sorted from them (not recorded which). Receptor source: an adult woman who had mild COVID-19 (a few samples of this study predate the infection). Cell type and time point are not known. Each CDR3 is given with its conserved first and last residue. Fields, in order: V gene, CDR3 protein.

V gene: TRBV19
CDR3 protein: CASLDRVVTEAFF

V gene: TRBV6-2/TRBV6-3
CDR3 protein: CASNDRGQTQYF

V gene: TRBV18
CDR3 protein: CASSPPNSGSHNEQFF

V gene: TRBV6-5
CDR3 protein: CASSQVWITSTDTQYF

V gene: TRBV3-1
CDR3 protein: CASSHSVARTSSGANVLTF

V gene: TRBV6-5
CDR3 protein: CASSYSSNLAKNIQYF

V gene: TRBV29-1
CDR3 protein: CSVEWYTTDTQYF

V gene: TRBV5-1
CDR3 protein: CASSLISQEQYF

V gene: TRBV12-3/TRBV12-4
CDR3 protein: CASSLTGTDYEQFF

V gene: TRBV4-3
CDR3 protein: CASSQDEGLAYEQYF

V gene: TRBV6-8
CDR3 protein: CASSYSKAFYEQYF

V gene: TRBV20-1
CDR3 protein: CSAPVTEAFF

V gene: TRBV12-3/TRBV12-4
CDR3 protein: CASSFRGTGNRFF

V gene: TRBV18
CDR3 protein: CASSPGRAGKSTDTQYF

V gene: TRBV12-3/TRBV12-4
CDR3 protein: CASSLAQSNTEAFF

V gene: TRBV3-1
CDR3 protein: CASSTGGSVYGYTF

V gene: TRBV14
CDR3 protein: CASSQRTVYNEQFF

V gene: TRBV5-5
CDR3 protein: CASSSPGQGVGYTF

V gene: TRBV7-9
CDR3 protein: CASSFGQGSYEQYF

V gene: TRBV6-4
CDR3 protein: CASSDRAYNEQFF

V gene: TRBV29-1
CDR3 protein: CSVEEATFSNEQFF

V gene: TRBV24-1
CDR3 protein: CATSDFEAVQETQYF

V gene: TRBV6-1
CDR3 protein: CASSNPFGGGYEQYF

V gene: TRBV19
CDR3 protein: CASDGGSYEQYF

V gene: TRBV4-2
CDR3 protein: CASSQDVGALGYNEQFF

V gene: TRBV5-4
CDR3 protein: CASSLAPGQPSF

V gene: TRBV7-9
CDR3 protein: CASMPGARDTQYF

V gene: TRBV11-2
CDR3 protein: CASSFAGGTGELFF

V gene: TRBV12-3/TRBV12-4
CDR3 protein: CASSLGQGSNGYTF

V gene: TRBV3-1
CDR3 protein: CASSQDNGQGTPNTEAFF

V gene: TRBV29-1
CDR3 protein: CSVFGEGVVSGELFF

V gene: TRBV4-3
CDR3 protein: CASSQTHRGSTDTQYF

V gene: TRBV7-9
CDR3 protein: CASSLRPSGLNEQYF

V gene: TRBV14
CDR3 protein: CASSQGLASYEQYF